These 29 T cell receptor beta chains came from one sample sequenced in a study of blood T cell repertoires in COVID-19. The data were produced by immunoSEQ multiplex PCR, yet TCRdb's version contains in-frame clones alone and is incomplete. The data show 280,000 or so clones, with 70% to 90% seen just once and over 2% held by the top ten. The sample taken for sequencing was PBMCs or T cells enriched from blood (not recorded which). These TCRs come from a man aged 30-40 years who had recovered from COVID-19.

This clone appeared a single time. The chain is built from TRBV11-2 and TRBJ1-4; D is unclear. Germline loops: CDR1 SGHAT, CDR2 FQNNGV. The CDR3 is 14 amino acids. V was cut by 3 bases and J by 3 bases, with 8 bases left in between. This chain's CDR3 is CASSLGSANEKLFF. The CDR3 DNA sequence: TGTGCCAGCAGCTTGGGCTCCGCTAATGAAAAACTGTTTTTT.

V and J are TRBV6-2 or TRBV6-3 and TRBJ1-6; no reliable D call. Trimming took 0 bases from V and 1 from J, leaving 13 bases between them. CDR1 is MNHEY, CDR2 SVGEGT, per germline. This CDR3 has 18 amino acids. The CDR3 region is CASSYSAGGISYNSPLHF. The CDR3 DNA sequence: TGTGCCAGCAGTTACTCCGCCGGCGGAATTTCCTATAATTCACCCCTCCACTTT.

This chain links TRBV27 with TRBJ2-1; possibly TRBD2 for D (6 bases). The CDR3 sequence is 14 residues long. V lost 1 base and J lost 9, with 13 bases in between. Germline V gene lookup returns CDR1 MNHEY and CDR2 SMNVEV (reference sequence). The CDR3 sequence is CASSLYYNGGEQFF. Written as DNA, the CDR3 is TGTGCCAGCAGTTTATATTACAACGGGGGTGAGCAGTTCTTC.

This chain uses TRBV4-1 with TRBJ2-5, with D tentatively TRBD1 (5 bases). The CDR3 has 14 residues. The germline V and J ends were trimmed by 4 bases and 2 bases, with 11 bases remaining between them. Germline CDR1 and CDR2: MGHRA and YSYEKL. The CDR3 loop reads CASSPRQRQETQYF. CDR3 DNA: TGCGCCAGCAGCCCCCGACAGAGACAAGAGACCCAGTACTTC.

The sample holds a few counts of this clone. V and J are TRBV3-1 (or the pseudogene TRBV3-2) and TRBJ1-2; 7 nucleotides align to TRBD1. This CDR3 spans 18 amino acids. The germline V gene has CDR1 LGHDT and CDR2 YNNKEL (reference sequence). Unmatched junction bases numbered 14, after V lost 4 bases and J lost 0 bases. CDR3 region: CASSPDRPQLATNYGYTF. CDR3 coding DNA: TGTGCCAGCAGCCCGGACAGGCCGCAACTAGCAACTAACTATGGCTACACCTTC.

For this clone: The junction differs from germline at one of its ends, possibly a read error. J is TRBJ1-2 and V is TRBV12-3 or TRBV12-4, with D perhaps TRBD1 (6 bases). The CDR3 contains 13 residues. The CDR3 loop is CASSPPLPDRPSF. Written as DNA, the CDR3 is TGTGCCAGCAGTCCCCCTCTCCCTGACAGGCCAAGCTTC.

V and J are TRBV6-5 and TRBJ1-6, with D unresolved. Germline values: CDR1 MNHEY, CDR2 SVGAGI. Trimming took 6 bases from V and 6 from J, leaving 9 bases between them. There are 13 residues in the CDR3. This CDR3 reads CASRVGSNSPLHF. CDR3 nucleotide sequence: TGTGCCAGCAGGGTGGGGAGTAATTCACCCCTCCACTTT.

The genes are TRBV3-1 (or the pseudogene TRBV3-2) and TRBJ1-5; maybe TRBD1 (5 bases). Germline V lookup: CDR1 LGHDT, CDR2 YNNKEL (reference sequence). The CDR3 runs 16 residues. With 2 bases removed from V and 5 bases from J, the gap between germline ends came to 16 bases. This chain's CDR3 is CASSQISGREDQPQHF. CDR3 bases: TGTGCCAGCAGCCAAATCTCGGGCAGGGAAGATCAGCCCCAGCATTTT.

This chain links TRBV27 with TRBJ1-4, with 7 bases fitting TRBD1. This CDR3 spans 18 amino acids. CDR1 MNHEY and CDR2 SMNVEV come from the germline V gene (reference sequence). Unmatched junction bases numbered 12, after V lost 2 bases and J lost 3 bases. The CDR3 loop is CASSLGWGRGSANEKLFF. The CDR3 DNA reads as TGTGCCAGCAGTTTAGGTTGGGGCAGGGGGTCAGCTAATGAAAAACTGTTTTTT.

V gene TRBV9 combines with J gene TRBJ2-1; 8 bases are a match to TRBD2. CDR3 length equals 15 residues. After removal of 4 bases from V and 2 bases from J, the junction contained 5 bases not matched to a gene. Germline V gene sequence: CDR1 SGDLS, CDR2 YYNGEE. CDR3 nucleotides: TGTGCCAGCAGCCTAGCGGGTGAAACCTACAATGAGCAGTTCTTC. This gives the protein CASSLAGETYNEQFF.

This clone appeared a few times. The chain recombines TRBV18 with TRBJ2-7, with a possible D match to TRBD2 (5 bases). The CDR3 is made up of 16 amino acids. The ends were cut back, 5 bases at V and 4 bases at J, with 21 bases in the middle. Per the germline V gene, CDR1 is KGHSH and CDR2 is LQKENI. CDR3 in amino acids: CASSTRRALGEYEQYF. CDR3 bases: TGTGCCAGCTCAACCCGGCGGGCCTTGGGTGAATACGAGCAGTACTTC. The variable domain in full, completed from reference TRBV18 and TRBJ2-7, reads NAGVMQNPRHLVRRRGQEARLRCSPMKGHSHVYWYRQLPEEGLKFMVYLQKENIIDESGMPKERFSAEFPKEGPSILRIQQVVRGDSAAYFCASSTRRALGEYEQYFGPGTRLTVT.

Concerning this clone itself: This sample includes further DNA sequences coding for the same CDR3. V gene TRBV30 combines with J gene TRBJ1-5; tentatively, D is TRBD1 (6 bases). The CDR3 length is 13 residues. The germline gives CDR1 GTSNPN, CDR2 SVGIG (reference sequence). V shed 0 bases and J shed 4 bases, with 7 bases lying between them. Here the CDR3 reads CAWSVQGNQPQHF. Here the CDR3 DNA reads TGTGCCTGGAGTGTGCAGGGGAATCAGCCCCAGCATTTT.

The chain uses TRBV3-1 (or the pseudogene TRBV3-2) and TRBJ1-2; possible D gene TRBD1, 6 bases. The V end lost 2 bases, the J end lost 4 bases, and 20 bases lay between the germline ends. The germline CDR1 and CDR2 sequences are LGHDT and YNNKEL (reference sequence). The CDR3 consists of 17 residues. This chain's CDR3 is CASSQKGGGIHFYGYTF. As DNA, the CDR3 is TGTGCCAGCAGCCAAAAAGGGGGGGGCATCCATTTCTATGGCTACACCTTC.

The CDR3 reads CASTRQGTGNTGELFF. The CDR3 coding sequence is TGTGCCAGCACCAGGCAAGGGACAGGGAACACCGGGGAGCTGTTTTTT. The chain employs TRBV9 and TRBJ2-2, with 8 bases identical to TRBD1. The germline V gene encodes CDR1 SGDLS and CDR2 YYNGEE. The V gene end was trimmed by 6 bases and the J gene end by 1 base; junction bases not matched to a gene: 8. This CDR3 contains 16 residues.

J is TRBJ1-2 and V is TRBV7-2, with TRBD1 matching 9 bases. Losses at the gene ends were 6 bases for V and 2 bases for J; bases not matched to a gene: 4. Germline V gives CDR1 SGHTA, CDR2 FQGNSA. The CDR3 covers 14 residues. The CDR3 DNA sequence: TGTGCCAGCAGATCCGGGACAGGGAACTATGGCTACACCTTC. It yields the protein CASRSGTGNYGYTF.

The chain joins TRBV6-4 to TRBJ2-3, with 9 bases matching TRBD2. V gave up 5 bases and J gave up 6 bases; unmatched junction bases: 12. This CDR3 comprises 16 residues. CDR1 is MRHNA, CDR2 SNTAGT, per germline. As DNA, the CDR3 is TGTGCCAGCAGTAGACTTGGCGGGGGGGCCATCGATACGCAGTATTTT. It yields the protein CASSRLGGGAIDTQYF.

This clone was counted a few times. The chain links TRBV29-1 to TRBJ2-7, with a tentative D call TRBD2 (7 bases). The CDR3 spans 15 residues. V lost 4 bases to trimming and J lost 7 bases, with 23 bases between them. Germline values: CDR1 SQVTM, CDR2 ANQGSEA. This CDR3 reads CSVGPSLGGLGEQYF. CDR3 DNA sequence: TGCAGCGTTGGTCCTTCCTTGGGGGGGCTGGGTGAGCAGTACTTC.

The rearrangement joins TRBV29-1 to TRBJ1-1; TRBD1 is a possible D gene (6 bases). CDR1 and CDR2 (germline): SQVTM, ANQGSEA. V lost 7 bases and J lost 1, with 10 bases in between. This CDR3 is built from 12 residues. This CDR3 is CSADRTNTEAFF. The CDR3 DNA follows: TGCAGCGCCGACAGGACGAACACTGAAGCTTTCTTT. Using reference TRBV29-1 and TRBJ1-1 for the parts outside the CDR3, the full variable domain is SAVISQKPSRDICQRGTSLTIQCQVDSQVTMMFWYRQQPGQSLTLIATANQGSEATYESGFVIDKFPISRPNLTFSTLTVSNMSPEDSSIYLCSADRTNTEAFFGQGTRLTVV.

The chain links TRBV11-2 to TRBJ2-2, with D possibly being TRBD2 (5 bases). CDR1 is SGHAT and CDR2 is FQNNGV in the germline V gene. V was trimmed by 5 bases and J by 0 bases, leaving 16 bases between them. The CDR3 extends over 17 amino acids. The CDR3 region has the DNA TGTGCCAGCAGCCCGCTTCGCGGGCCTACGAACACCGGGGAGCTGTTTTTT. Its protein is CASSPLRGPTNTGELFF.

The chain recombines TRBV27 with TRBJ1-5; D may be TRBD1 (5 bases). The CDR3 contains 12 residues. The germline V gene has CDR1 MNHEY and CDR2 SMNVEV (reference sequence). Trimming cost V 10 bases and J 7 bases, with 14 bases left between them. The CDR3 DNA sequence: TGTGCCACCCGCCAGGGTCTGCAGCCCCAGCATTTT. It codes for CATRQGLQPQHF.

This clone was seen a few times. The CDR3 is CASSIQGPATTNEKLFF. CDR3 sequence (DNA): TGTGCCAGCAGCATACAGGGGCCAGCTACAACTAATGAAAAACTGTTTTTT. The V and J genes are TRBV5-4 and TRBJ1-4; 7 bases agree with TRBD1. The CDR3 totals 17 residues. Germline CDR1 SGHNT, CDR2 YYREEE (reference sequence). After removal of 4 bases from V and 0 bases from J, the junction contained 9 bases not matched to a gene.

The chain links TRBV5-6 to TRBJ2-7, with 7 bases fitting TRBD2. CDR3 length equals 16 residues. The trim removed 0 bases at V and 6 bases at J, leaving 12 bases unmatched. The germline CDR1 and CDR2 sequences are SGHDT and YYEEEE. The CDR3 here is CASSLGALAGVGEQYF. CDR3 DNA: TGTGCCAGCAGCTTGGGAGCCCTCGCGGGGGTGGGCGAGCAGTACTTC.

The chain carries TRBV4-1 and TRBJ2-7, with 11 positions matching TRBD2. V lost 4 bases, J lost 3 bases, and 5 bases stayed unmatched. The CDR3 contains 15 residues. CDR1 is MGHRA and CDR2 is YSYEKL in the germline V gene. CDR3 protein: CASSRRLAGNYEQYF. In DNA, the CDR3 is TGCGCCAGCAGCCGGCGACTAGCGGGGAACTACGAGCAGTACTTC.

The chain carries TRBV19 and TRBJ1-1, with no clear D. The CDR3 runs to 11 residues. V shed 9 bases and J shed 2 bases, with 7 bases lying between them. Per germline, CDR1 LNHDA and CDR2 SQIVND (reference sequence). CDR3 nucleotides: TGTGCCAGGTTATTAAACACTGAAGCTTTCTTT. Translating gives CARLLNTEAFF. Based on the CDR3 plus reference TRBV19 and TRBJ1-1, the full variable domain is DGGITQSPKYLFRKEGQNVTLSCEQNLNHDAMYWYRQDPGQGLRLIYYSQIVNDFQKGDIAEGYSVSREKKESFPLTVTSAQKNPTAFYLCARLLNTEAFFGQGTRLTVV.

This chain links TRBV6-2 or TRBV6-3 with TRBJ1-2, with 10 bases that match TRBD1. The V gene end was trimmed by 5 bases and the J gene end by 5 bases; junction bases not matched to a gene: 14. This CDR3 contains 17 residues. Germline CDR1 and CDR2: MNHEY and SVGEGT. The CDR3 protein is CASSPLPGQGTNYGYTF. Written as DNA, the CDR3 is TGTGCCAGCAGTCCCCTGCCGGGACAGGGGACCAATTATGGCTACACCTTC.

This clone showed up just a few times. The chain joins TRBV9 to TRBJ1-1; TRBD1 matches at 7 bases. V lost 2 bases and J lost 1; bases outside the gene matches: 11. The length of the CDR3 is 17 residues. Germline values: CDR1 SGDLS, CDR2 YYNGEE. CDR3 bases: TGTGCCAGCAGCGTCCGACAGGGAATGTTAGAGAACACTGAAGCTTTCTTT. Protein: CASSVRQGMLENTEAFF.

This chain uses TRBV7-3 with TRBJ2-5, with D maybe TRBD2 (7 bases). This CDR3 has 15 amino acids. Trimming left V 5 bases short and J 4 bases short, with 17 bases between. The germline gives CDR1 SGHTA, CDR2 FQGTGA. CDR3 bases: TGTGCCAGCAGCCAAGGGGCGGGGGCACTAGAGACCCAGTACTTC. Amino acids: CASSQGAGALETQYF.

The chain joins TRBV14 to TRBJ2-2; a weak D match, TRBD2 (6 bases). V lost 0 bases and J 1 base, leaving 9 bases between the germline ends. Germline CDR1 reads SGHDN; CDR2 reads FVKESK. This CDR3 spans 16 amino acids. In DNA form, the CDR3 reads TGTGCCAGCAGCCAAGAGGTCGGGGGGAACACCGGGGAGCTGTTTTTT. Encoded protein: CASSQEVGGNTGELFF.

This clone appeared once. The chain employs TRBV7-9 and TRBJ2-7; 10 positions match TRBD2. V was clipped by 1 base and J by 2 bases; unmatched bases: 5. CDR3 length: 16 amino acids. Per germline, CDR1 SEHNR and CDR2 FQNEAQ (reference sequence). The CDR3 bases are TGTGCCAGCAGCTTAGGGCTAGCGGGGGAGGCCTACGAGCAGTACTTC. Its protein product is CASSLGLAGEAYEQYF.